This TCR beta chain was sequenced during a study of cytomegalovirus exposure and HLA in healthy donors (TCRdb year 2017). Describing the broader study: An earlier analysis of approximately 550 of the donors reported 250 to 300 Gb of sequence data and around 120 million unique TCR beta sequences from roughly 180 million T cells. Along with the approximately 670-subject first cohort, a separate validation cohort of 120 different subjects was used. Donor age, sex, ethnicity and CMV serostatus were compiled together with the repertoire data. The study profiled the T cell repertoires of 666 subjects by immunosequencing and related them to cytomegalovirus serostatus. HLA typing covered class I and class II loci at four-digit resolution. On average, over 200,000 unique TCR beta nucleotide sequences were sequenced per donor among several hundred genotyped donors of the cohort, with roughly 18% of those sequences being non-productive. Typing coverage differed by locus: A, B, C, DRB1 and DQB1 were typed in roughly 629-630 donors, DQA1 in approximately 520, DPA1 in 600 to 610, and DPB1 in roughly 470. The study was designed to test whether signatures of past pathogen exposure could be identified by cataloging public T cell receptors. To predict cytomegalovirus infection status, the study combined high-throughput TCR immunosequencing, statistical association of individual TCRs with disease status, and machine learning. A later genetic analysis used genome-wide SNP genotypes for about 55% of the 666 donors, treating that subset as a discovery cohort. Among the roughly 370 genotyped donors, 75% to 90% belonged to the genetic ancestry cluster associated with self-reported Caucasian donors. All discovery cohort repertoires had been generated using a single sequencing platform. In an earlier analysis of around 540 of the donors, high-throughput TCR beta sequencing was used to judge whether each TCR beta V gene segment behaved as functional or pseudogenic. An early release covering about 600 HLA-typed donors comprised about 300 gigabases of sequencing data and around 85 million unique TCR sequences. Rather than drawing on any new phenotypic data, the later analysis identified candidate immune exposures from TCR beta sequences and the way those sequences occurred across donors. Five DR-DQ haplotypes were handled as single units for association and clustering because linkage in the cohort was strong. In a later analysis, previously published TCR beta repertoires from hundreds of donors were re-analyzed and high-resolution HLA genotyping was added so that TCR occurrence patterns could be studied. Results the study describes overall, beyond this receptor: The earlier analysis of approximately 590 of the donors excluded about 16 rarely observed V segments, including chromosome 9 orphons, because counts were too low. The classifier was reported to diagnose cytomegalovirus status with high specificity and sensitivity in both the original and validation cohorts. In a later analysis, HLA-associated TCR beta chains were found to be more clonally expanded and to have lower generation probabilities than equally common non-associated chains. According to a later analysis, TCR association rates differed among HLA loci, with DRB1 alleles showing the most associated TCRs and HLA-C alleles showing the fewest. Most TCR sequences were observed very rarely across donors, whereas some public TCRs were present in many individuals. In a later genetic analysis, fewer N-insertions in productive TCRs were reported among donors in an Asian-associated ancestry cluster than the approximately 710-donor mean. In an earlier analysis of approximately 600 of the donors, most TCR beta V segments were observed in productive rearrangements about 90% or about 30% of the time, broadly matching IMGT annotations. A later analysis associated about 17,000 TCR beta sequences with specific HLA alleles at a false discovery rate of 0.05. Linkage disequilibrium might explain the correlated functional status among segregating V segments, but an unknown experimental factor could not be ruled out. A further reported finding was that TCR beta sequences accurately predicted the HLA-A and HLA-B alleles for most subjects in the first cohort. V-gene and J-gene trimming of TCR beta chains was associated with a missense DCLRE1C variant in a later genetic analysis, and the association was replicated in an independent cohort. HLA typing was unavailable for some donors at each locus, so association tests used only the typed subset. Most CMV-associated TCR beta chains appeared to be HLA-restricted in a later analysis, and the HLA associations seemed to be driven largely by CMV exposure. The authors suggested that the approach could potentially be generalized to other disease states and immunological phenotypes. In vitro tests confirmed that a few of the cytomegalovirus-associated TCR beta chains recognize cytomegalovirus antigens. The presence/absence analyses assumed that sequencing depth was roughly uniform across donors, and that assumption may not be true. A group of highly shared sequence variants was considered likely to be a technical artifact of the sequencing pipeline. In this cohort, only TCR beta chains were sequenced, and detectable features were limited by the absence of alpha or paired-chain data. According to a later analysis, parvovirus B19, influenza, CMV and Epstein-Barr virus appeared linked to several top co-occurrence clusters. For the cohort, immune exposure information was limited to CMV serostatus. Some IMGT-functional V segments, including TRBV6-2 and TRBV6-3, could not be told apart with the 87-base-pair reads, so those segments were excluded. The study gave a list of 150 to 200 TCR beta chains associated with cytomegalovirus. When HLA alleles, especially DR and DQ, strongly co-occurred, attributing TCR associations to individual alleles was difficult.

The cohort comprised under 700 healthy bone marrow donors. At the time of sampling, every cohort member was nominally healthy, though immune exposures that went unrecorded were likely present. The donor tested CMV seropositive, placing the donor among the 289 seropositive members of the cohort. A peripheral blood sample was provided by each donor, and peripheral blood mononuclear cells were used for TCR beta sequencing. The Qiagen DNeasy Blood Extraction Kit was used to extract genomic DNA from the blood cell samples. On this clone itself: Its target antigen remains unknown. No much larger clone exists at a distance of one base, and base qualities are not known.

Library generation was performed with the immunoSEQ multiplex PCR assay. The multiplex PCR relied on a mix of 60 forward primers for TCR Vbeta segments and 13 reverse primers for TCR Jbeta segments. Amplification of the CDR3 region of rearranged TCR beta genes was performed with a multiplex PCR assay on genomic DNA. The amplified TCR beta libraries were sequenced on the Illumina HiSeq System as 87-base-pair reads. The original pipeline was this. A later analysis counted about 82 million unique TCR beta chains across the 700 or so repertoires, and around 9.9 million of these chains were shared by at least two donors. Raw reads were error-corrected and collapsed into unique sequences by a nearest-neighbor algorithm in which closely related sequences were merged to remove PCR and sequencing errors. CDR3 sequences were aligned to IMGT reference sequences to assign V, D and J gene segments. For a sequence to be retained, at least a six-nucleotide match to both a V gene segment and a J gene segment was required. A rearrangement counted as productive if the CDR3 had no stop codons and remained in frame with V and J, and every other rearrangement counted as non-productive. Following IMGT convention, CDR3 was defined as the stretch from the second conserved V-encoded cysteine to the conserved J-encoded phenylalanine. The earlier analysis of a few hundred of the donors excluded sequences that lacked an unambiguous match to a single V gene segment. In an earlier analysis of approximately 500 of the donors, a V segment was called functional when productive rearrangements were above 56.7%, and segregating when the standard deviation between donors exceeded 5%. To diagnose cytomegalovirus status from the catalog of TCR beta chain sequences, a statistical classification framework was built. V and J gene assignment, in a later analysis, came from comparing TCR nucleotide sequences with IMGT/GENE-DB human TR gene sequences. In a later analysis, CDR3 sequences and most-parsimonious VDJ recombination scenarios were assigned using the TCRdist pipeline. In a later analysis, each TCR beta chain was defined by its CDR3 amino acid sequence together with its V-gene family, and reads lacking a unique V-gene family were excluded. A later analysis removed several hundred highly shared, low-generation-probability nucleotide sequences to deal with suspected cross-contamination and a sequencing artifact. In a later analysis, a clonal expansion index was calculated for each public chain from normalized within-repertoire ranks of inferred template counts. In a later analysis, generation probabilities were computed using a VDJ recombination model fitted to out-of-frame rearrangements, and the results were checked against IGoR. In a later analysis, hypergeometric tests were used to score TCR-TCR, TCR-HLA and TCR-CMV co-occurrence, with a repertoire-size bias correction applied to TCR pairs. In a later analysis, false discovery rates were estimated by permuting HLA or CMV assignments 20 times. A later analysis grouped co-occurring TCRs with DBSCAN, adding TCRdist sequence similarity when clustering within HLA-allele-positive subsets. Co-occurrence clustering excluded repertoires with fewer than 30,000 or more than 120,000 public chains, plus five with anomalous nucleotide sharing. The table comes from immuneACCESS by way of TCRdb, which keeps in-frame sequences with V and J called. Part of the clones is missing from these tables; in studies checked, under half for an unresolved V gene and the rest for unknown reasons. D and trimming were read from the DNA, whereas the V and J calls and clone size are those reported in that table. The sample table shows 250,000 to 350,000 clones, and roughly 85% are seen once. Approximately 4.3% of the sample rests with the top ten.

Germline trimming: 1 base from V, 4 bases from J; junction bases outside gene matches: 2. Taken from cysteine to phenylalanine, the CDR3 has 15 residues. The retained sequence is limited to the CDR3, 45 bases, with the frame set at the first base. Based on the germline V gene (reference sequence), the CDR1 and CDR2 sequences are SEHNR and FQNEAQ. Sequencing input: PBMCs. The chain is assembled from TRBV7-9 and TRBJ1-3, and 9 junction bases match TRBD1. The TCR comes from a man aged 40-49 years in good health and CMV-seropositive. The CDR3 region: CASSLDRGLGNTIYF. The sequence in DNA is TGTGCCAGCAGCTTAGACAGGGGGCTCGGAAACACCATATATTTT.